Following are 22 T cell receptor beta chains from one sample sequenced in a study of T cell repertoires in aging, cancer and after chemotherapy. Peripheral blood genomic DNA, not sorted cells or RNA, was the template. Multiplex touch-down PCR with TRB-A/B primers amplified rearranged V-D-J TRB sequences. TCRdb fed the multiplex PCR reads into MiXCR, producing one record per CDR3 protein. The data show about 570 distinct CDR3 sequences, with around a sixth seen just once and roughly 32% held by the top ten. Sequences were obtained from blood. Source of these receptors: a human donor with a blood cancer.

This clonotype is large within its sample. The chain's CDR3 is CASSRQGPTNEKLFF. The DNA of the CDR3 is TGTGCCAGCAGTCGGCAGGGACCTACTAATGAAAAACTGTTTTTT. V and J are TRBV6-2 or TRBV6-3 and TRBJ1-4; D may be TRBD1 (5 bases). This CDR3 is built from 15 residues. V was shortened by 5 bases and J by 2 bases, with 12 bases between the two germline ends. Germline V gene data show CDR1 as MNHEY and CDR2 as SVGEGT.

By its share, this clonotype is large. CDR3 nucleotide sequence: TGTGCCAGCAGTTATTTCGATAGGAACCAGGGGGCAGGTTGGGTGAACACTGAAGCTTTCTTT. This gives the protein CASSYFDRNQGAGWVNTEAFF. The chain is built from TRBV6-5 and TRBJ1-1, with TRBD1 identical over 8 bases. Germline CDR1 is MNHEY and CDR2 is SVGAGI. Germline trimming cut 3 bases from V and 0 bases from J; bases unmatched to any gene: 21. This CDR3 has 21 residues.

Remarks on this clonotype: A read error may explain this, as a much larger clone is one base away. The CDR3 spells CASSTTTGALEQYF. Written as DNA, the CDR3 is TGCGCCAGCAGCACAACGACGGGGGCCCTCGAGCAGTACTTC. The rearrangement joins TRBV5-1 to TRBJ2-7; D may be TRBD1 or TRBD2 (6 bases each). V was cut by 4 bases and J by 6 bases, with 17 bases left in between. Germline values: CDR1 SGHRS, CDR2 YFSETQ. The CDR3 is 14 residues long.

This clonotype is large (0.1 to 1%) within its sample. As DNA, the CDR3 is TGTGCCAGCAGTGACGAACTAACCCAAGAGACCCAGTACTTC. Translated, it gives CASSDELTQETQYF. The chain joins TRBV2 to TRBJ2-5; no clear D. The CDR3 is 14 amino acids. Germline CDR1 reads SNHLY; CDR2 reads FYNNEI. Trimming shortened V by 3 bases and J by 1 base, and 9 bases separated the two germline ends.

This clonotype is termed medium-sized. The J gene is TRBJ1-4, the V gene TRBV4-2; 8 nucleotides line up with TRBD1. The CDR3 is 17 residues long. The V segment lost 3 bases and the J segment 7 bases; nucleotides outside the gene matches: 13. CDR1 and CDR2 from the germline V gene are LGHNA and YNFKEQ. In nucleotides, the CDR3 is TGTGCCAGCAGCCAGGAGATTACCCAGGGGGCAGGTGAAAAACTGTTTTTT. Its protein is CASSQEITQGAGEKLFF.

This clonotype is categorized as large. The chain uses TRBV27 and TRBJ1-1; 8 bases agree with TRBD1. CDR3 length: 14 amino acids. Germline CDR1 MNHEY, CDR2 SMNVEV (reference sequence). V lost 6 bases to trimming and J lost 5 bases; unmatched junction nucleotides: 8. Written as DNA, the CDR3 is TGTGCCAGCAGCCTACAGGGGGGTTGGACTGAAGCTTTCTTT. It translates to CASSLQGGWTEAFF.

A word on this clonotype: It may be a read error: a sequence one base away is much more abundant. The V gene is TRBV12-3 or TRBV12-4, the J gene TRBJ1-4; D not resolved. The CDR3 length is 14 residues. CDR3 region: CDSSLSRANEKLFF. For the CDR3, the DNA is TGTGACAGCAGCCTCTCTAGGGCGAATGAAAAACTGTTTTTT.

CDR3 loop: CASSEAQQPQHF. For the CDR3, the DNA is TGTGCCAGCAGTGAAGCGCAACAGCCCCAGCATTTT. The chain couples TRBV6-1 to TRBJ1-5; D unresolved. Germline values: CDR1 MNHNS, CDR2 SASEGT. V was pared by 0 bases and J by 7 bases, with 4 bases between. The length of the CDR3 is 12 residues.

By its share, this clonotype is medium-sized. The chain is built from TRBV10-2 and TRBJ1-1, with D perhaps TRBD1 (5 bases). Trimming removed 5 bases from V and 7 bases from J, with 11 bases in between. The CDR3 has 12 residues. CDR1 and CDR2 (germline): WSHSY, SAAADI. Written as DNA, the CDR3 is TGCGCCAGCAGTTTGTGGGGGGATGAAGCTTTCTTT. This gives the protein CASSLWGDEAFF.

This clonotype has just a few counts. V and J are TRBV20-1 and TRBJ2-1, with 8 nucleotides matching TRBD2. The CDR3 extends over 14 amino acids. The V segment lost 3 bases and the J segment 6 bases; nucleotides outside the gene matches: 7. CDR1 DFQATT and CDR2 SNEGSKA come from the germline V gene (reference sequence). The CDR3 coding sequence is TGCAGTGCTAGTCCCACGGGGGGGGGCAATGAGCAGTTCTTC. Translation gives CSASPTGGGNEQFF.

The chain is built from TRBV6-5 and TRBJ2-7; 8 bases map to TRBD1. CDR1 and CDR2 (germline): MNHEY, SVGAGI. There are 15 residues in the CDR3. Unmatched junction bases numbered 6, after V lost 5 bases and J lost 0 bases. In DNA, the CDR3 is TGTGCCAGCAGTCAGGGGGCGGATTACTCCTACGAGCAGTACTTC. Amino acids: CASSQGADYSYEQYF.

Within the sample, this clonotype is medium-sized. The chain couples TRBV20-1 to TRBJ2-3, with TRBD2 identical over 13 bases. CDR3 size: 15 residues. Per the germline V gene, CDR1 is DFQATT and CDR2 is SNEGSKA (reference sequence). J lost 2 bases, V lost 3 bases, and 2 bases had no gene match. The CDR3 protein is CSARTSGGYTDTQYF. Written as DNA, the CDR3 is TGCAGTGCTAGGACTAGCGGGGGGTACACAGATACGCAGTATTTT.

By sample share, this clonotype is medium-sized (0.01 to 0.1%). V gene TRBV5-4 combines with J gene TRBJ1-1; D unclear. V was shortened by 1 base and J by 3 bases, with 16 bases between the two germline ends. The germline CDR1 and CDR2 sequences are SGHNT and YYREEE (reference sequence). CDR3 size: 16 residues. The DNA for the CDR3 is TGTGCCAGCAGCTTGAGGCAGGCCCACTGGGACACTGAAGCTTTCTTT. Residues: CASSLRQAHWDTEAFF.

By sample fraction, this clonotype is medium-sized (0.01 to 0.1%). V usage is TRBV20-1 and J usage is TRBJ2-7, with D possibly being TRBD2 (7 bases). V dropped 0 bases and J dropped 0 bases, with 9 bases sitting between them. The CDR3 consists of 14 residues. From germline, CDR1 is DFQATT and CDR2 SNEGSKA (reference sequence). CDR3 bases: TGCAGTGCTAGAGACGGGGGGCTCTCCTACGAGCAGTACTTC. Translation: CSARDGGLSYEQYF.

By share of the sample, this clonotype is large. This rearrangement joins TRBV18 to TRBJ1-4, with D perhaps matching TRBD1 (5 bases). CDR1 is KGHSH and CDR2 is LQKENI in the germline V gene. The V and J ends lost 0 bases and 8 bases respectively, with 13 bases between them. The CDR3 spans 15 residues. DNA of the CDR3: TGTGCCAGCTCACCACCGGGCCTTGAGGGGGAAAAACTGTTTTTT. This translates into CASSPPGLEGEKLFF.

This clonotype is large. The rearrangement links TRBV29-1 to TRBJ1-6; D may be TRBD1 (5 bases). The germline V gene encodes CDR1 SQVTM and CDR2 ANQGSEA. The CDR3 consists of 13 residues. V was clipped by 6 bases and J by 0 bases, with 6 bases between them. The DNA for the CDR3 is TGCAGCGTAAGGGGCTCCTATAATTCACCCCTCCACTTT. Residues: CSVRGSYNSPLHF.

The rearrangement links TRBV5-4 to TRBJ2-5; 10 bases agree with TRBD1. This CDR3 contains 16 residues. Germline V gene sequence: CDR1 SGHNT, CDR2 YYREEE (reference sequence). Trimming removed 3 bases from V and 5 bases from J; junction bases left unmatched: 10. CDR3 DNA: TGTGCCAGCAGCTCCACCGGGACAGGGGAGGGGGAGACCCAGTACTTC. Translating gives CASSSTGTGEGETQYF.

This clonotype is categorized as medium-sized (0.01 to 0.1%). This chain uses TRBV10-3 with TRBJ2-1, with 10 bases identical to TRBD1. The junction had 0 bases not matched to a gene; V was cut back by 0 bases and J by 4 bases. The CDR3 covers 15 residues. Germline V lookup: CDR1 ENHRY, CDR2 SYGVKD. The CDR3 protein is CAISESGQGYNEQFF. CDR3 bases: TGTGCCATCAGTGAGTCGGGACAGGGGTACAATGAGCAGTTCTTC.

A single count supports this clonotype. The chain carries TRBV5-1 and TRBJ1-1; D might be TRBD1 (5 bases). Germline CDR1 and CDR2: SGHRS and YFSETQ. This CDR3 contains 15 residues. The V end lost 5 bases, the J end lost 1 base, and 15 bases lay between the germline ends. CDR3 bases: TGCGCCAGCAGTATGACCGGGACGGGGAACACTGAAGCTTTCTTT. It translates to CASSMTGTGNTEAFF. Together with reference TRBV5-1 and TRBJ1-1, the CDR3 gives the full variable domain: KAGVTQTPRYLIKTRGQQVTLSCSPISGHRSVSWYQQTPGQGLQFLFEYFSETQRNKGNFPGRFSGRQFSNSRSEMNVSTLELGDSALYLCASSMTGTGNTEAFFGQGTRLTVV.

In its sample, this clonotype ranks as medium-sized. V is TRBV20-1 and J is TRBJ2-2; no definite D call. Trimming removed 0 bases from V and 8 bases from J, with 16 bases in between. The length of the CDR3 is 15 residues. Per the germline V gene, CDR1 is DFQATT and CDR2 is SNEGSKA (reference sequence). CDR3 DNA: TGCAGTGCTAGAGATGGAAAGGGCAACTCGGGGGAGCTGTTTTTT. This codes for CSARDGKGNSGELFF.

The sample holds a few counts of this clonotype. The J gene is TRBJ1-1, the V gene TRBV5-1; TRBD1 might be the D (5 bases). This CDR3 contains 15 residues. The V gene's germline CDR1 is SGHRS and CDR2 YFSETQ. V was trimmed by 5 bases and J by 1 base, leaving 15 bases between them. The CDR3 bases are TGCGCCAGCAGTATGACCGGGACGGAGAACACTGAAGCTTTCTTT. Amino acid sequence: CASSMTGTENTEAFF.

This clonotype was seen a few times. Written as DNA, the CDR3 is TGTGCCAGCAGCTTGGGCCCACTAGCGGAGTCCTACGAGCAGTACTTC. Translated: CASSLGPLAESYEQYF. V gene TRBV5-4 combines with J gene TRBJ2-7; 8 positions match TRBD2. With V trimmed by 0 bases and J by 1 base, 6 bases remained unmatched. The CDR3 contains 16 residues. Germline V gene data show CDR1 as SGHNT and CDR2 as YYREEE (reference sequence).